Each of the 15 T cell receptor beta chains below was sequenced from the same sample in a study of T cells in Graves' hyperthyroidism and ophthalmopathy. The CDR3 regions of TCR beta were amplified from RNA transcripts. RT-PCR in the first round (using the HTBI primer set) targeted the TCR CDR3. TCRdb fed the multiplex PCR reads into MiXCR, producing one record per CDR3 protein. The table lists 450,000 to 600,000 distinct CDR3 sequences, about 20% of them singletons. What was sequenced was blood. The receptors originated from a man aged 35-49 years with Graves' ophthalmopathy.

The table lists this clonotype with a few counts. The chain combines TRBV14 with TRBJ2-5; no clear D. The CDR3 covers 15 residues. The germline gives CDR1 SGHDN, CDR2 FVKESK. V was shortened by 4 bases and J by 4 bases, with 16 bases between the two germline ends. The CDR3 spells CASSPWTIRRETQYF. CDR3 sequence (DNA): TGTGCCAGCAGCCCTTGGACCATCCGACGAGAGACCCAGTACTTC.

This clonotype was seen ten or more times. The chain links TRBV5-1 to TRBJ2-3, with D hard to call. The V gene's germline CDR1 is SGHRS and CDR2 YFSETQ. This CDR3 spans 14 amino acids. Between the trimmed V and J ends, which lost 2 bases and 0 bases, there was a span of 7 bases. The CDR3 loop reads CASSFLSSTDTQYF. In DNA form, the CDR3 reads TGCGCCAGCAGCTTCCTTAGTAGCACAGATACGCAGTATTTT.

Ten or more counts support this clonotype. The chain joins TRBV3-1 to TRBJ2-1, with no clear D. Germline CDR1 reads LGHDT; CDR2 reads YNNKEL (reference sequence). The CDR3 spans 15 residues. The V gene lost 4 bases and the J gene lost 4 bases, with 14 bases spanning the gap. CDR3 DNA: TGTGCCAGCAGCCCTAACGCACGATTTTACAATGAGCAGTTCTTC. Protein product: CASSPNARFYNEQFF.

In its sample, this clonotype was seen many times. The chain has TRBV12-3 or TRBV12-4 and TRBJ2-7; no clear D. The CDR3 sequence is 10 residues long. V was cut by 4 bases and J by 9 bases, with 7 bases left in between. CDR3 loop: CASSSVGQYF. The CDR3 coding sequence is TGTGCCAGCAGTTCAGTTGGGCAGTACTTC.

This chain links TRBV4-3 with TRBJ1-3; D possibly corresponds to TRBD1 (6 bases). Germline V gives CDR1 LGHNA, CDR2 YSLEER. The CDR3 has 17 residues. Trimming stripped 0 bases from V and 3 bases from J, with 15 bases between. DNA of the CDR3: TGCGCCAGCAGCCAAGAATTTTCAGGGGACTATGGAAACACCATATATTTT. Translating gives CASSQEFSGDYGNTIYF.

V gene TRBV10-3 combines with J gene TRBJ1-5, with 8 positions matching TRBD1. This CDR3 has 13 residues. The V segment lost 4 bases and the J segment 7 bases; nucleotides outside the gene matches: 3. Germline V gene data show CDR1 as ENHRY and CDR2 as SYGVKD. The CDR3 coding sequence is TGTGCCATCAGTGCAGGGGGCGGGCAGCCCCAGCATTTT. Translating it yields CAISAGGGQPQHF.

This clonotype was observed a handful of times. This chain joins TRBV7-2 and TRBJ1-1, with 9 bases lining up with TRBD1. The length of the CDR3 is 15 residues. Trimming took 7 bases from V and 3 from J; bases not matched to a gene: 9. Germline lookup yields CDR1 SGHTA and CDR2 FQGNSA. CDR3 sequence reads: CASTDRGARHTEAFF. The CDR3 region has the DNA TGTGCCAGCACCGACAGGGGGGCGCGGCACACTGAAGCTTTCTTT.

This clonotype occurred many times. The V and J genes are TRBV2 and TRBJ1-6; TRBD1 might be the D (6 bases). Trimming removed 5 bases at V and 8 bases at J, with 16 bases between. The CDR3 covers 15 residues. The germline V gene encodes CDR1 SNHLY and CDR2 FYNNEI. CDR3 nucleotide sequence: TGTGCCAGCAGTACCAGGGGTAATGTGGATTCACCCCTCCACTTT. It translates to CASSTRGNVDSPLHF.

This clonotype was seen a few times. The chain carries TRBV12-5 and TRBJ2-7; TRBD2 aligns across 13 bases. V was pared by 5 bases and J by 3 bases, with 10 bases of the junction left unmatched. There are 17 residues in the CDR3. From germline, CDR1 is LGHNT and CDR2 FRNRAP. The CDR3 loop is CASGPGTSGASGYEQYF. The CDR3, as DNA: TGTGCTAGTGGTCCAGGGACTAGCGGGGCTTCCGGCTACGAGCAGTACTTC.

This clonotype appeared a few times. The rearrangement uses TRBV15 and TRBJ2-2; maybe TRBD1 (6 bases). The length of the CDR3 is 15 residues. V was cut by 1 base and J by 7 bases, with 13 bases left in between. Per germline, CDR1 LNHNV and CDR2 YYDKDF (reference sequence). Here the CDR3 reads CATSRGLEGGGELFF. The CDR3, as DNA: TGTGCCACCAGCAGAGGGCTAGAAGGGGGCGGGGAGCTGTTTTTT.

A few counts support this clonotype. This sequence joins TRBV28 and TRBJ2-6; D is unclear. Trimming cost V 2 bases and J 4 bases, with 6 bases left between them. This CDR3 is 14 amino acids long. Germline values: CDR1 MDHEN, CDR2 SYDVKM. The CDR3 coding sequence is TGTGCCAGCAGTTTACAGTCCGGGGCCAACGTCCTGACTTTC. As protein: CASSLQSGANVLTF.

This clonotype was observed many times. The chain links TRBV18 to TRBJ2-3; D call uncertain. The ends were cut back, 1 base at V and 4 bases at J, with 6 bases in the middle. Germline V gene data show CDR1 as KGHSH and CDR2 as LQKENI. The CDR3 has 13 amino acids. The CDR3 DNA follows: TGTGCCAGCTCACCACGTAGCTCAGATACGCAGTATTTT. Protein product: CASSPRSSDTQYF.

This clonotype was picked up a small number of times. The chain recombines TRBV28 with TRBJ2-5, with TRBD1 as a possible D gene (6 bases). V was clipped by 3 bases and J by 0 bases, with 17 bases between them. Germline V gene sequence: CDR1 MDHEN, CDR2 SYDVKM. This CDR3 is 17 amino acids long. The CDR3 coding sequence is TGTGCCAGCAGTTTCCGAACGGCCGGGACATACCAAGAGACCCAGTACTTC. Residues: CASSFRTAGTYQETQYF.

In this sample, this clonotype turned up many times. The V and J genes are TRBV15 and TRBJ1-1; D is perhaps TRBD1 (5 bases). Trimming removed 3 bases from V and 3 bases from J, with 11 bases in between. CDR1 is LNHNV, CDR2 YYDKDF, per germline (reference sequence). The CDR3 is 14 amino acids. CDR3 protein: CATSSRPGYTEAFF. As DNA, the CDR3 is TGTGCCACCAGCAGTCGACCAGGGTACACTGAAGCTTTCTTT.

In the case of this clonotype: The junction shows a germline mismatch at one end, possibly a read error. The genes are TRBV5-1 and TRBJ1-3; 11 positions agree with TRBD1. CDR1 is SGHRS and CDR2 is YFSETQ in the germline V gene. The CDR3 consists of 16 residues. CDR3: CASSPRTGGFGNTIYF. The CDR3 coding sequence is TGTGCCAGCAGCCCCCGGACAGGGGGCTTTGGAAACACCATATATTTT.